This TCR beta chain was profiled in a study of human T cells and chemical hapten exposure. The time point denotes: pre-sensitization, week 0. Indicated treatment: therapeutic diphenylcyclopropenone sensitization with weekly scalp DPC. This clonotype was seen more than once but under ten times. The CDR3 runs 15 residues. Per germline, CDR1 SGHTA and CDR2 FQGNSA. Trimming pared 1 base from V and 4 bases from J, leaving 13 bases between. Per the original methods: TCRs per sample had a median of around 100,000 and ranged from roughly 23,224 to 700,000. TCRdb re-analysed the RACE reads in MiXCR, keeping a single row per CDR3 protein. Clone size and V and J calls follow TCRdb, not the original study. The repertoire holds a few hundred thousand distinct CDR3 sequences, with around 5% as singletons.

The V gene is TRBV7-2, the J gene TRBJ1-2; D is uncertain. The sample here was whole blood, taken in connection with sensitization to the hapten diphenylcyclopropenone (DPC). The TCR sequence derives from a woman aged 18-29 years with alopecia areata. Some clones in this sample may be carry-over from other donors' samples. CDR3 region: CASSLEFVSFYGYTF. As DNA, the CDR3 is TGTGCCAGCAGCTTAGAGTTTGTCTCTTTCTATGGCTACACCTTC.